This passage covers 26 T cell receptor beta chains from one sample sequenced in a study of shared clonotypes between healthy human individuals. Here immunoSEQ multiplex PCR was the method, and the copy in TCRdb shows in-frame clones only, minus some. The table includes some 1.1 million clones, about 80% detected once. Sequencing used memory CD4+ T cells from PBMCs. Subset denoted: CD45RA-negative fraction. The receptor set was obtained from a man younger than 35 in good health. Some clones in this sample may be carry-over from other donors' samples.

The rearrangement joins TRBV10-3 to TRBJ2-3, with TRBD2 matching 7 bases. V lost 3 bases, J lost 6 bases, and 9 bases stayed unmatched. This CDR3 contains 15 residues. Germline values: CDR1 ENHRY, CDR2 SYGVKD. The CDR3 reads CAISDGLGGVDTQYF. The CDR3 nucleotides are TGTGCCATCAGTGACGGACTAGGTGGGGTCGATACGCAGTATTTT.

CDR3 nucleotides: TGTGCCTGGAGTGTACTTGGGACAGGGACCACTCAGTTCTTC. It specifies CAWSVLGTGTTQFF. This rearrangement joins TRBV30 to TRBJ2-1, with TRBD1 matching 9 bases. The J segment lost 13 bases and the V segment lost 0 bases, leaving 10 bases of the junction unmatched. Germline V gene data show CDR1 as GTSNPN and CDR2 as SVGIG (reference sequence). The CDR3 sequence is 14 residues long.

The chain is built from TRBV7-8 and TRBJ2-1, with D possibly TRBD1 on 6 matching bases. This CDR3 contains 15 residues. With 7 bases removed from V and 4 bases from J, the gap between germline ends came to 17 bases. Germline lookup yields CDR1 SGHVS and CDR2 FQNEAQ. The CDR3 region has the DNA TGTGCCAGCATCCGGGGCAGGGGCCTTTACAATGAGCAGTTCTTC. Protein sequence: CASIRGRGLYNEQFF.

V usage is TRBV6-1 and J usage is TRBJ2-1; D not resolved. This CDR3 contains 13 residues. V lost 6 bases to trimming and J lost 2 bases, with 8 bases between them. The germline V gene encodes CDR1 MNHNS and CDR2 SASEGT. The CDR3 bases are TGTGCCAGCAGCCCAGGCACCTACAATGAGCAGTTCTTC. Protein: CASSPGTYNEQFF.

The V and J genes are TRBV7-2 and TRBJ1-5, with 8 bases matching TRBD1. Trimming cost V 5 bases and J 7 bases; bases outside gene matches: 10. The CDR3 has 15 amino acids. The germline V gene encodes CDR1 SGHTA and CDR2 FQGNSA. This CDR3 reads CASSHGQGGAQPQHF. CDR3 DNA sequence: TGTGCCAGCAGCCATGGACAGGGTGGGGCCCAGCCCCAGCATTTT.

This clone was seen a handful of times. Here the CDR3 DNA reads TGTGCCAGCAGTACCAGTGCTTCTGGAAACACCATATATTTT. Protein sequence: CASSTSASGNTIYF. The genes are TRBV28 and TRBJ1-3; no clear D gene. V dropped 5 bases and J dropped 1 base, with 9 bases sitting between them. The germline V gene encodes CDR1 MDHEN and CDR2 SYDVKM. There are 14 residues in the CDR3. Full variable domain (remainder filled in from reference TRBV28 and TRBJ1-3): DVKVTQSSRYLVKRTGEKVFLECVQDMDHENMFWYRQDPGLGLRLIYFSYDVKMKEKGDIPEGYSVSREKKERFSLILESASTNQTSMYLCASSTSASGNTIYFGEGSWLTVV.

The rearrangement joins TRBV2 to TRBJ2-1, with a tentative D call TRBD2 (6 bases). The ends were cut back, 7 bases at V and 2 bases at J, with 9 bases in the middle. The CDR3 extends over 13 amino acids. Germline CDR1 is SNHLY and CDR2 is FYNNEI. The CDR3 region is CASKEGTYNEQFF. CDR3 DNA sequence: TGTGCCAGCAAGGAGGGAACCTACAATGAGCAGTTCTTC.

This chain joins TRBV5-4 and TRBJ1-4; TRBD1 is a possible D gene (5 bases). Germline values: CDR1 SGHNT, CDR2 YYREEE (reference sequence). This CDR3 has 15 residues. Deletions cut 2 bases from V and 10 bases from J, with 18 bases between. CDR3 DNA sequence: TGTGCCAGCAGCTTTGGCGGGGGGAAATTGAGAAAACTGTTTTTT. It codes for CASSFGGGKLRKLFF.

The chain couples TRBV28 to TRBJ1-1, with D possibly TRBD1 on 5 matching bases. Per germline, CDR1 MDHEN and CDR2 SYDVKM. The germline V and J ends were trimmed by 2 bases and 9 bases, with 16 bases remaining between them. CDR3 size: 14 residues. The CDR3 DNA reads TGTGCCAGCAGTTTACCAGGGACGGTATATCAAGCTTTCTTT. Translation: CASSLPGTVYQAFF.

This chain's CDR3 is CASSLDRAGQETQYF. CDR3 coding DNA: TGTGCCAGCAGCTTAGACCGGGCGGGTCAAGAGACCCAGTACTTC. The chain has TRBV5-8 and TRBJ2-5, with a weak D call TRBD2 (5 bases). V was shortened by 2 bases and J by 2 bases, with 13 bases between the two germline ends. Germline V CDR1 and CDR2: SGHTS, YDEGEE. The CDR3 is made up of 15 amino acids.

This clone was detected many times. The chain uses TRBV5-1 and TRBJ2-2, with 8 nucleotides matching TRBD1. The ends lost 1 base at V and 6 bases at J; junction bases unmatched: 2. This CDR3 is 14 amino acids long. CDR1 SGHRS and CDR2 YFSETQ come from the germline V gene. CDR3 coding DNA: TGCGCCAGCAGCTTGACACAGGGGGCCGGGGAGCTGTTTTTT. The encoded protein is CASSLTQGAGELFF.

The rearrangement joins TRBV7-6 to TRBJ2-1; D gene uncertain. Germline assignment: CDR1 SGHVS and CDR2 FNYEAQ. The CDR3 spans 14 residues. V was shortened by 3 bases and J by 0 bases, with 6 bases between the two germline ends. The CDR3 region has the DNA TGTGCCAGCAGCTTGGGTACCTCCTACAATGAGCAGTTCTTC. The encoded protein is CASSLGTSYNEQFF.

The chain links TRBV4-3 to TRBJ2-7; 11 bases agree with TRBD2. The CDR3 sequence is 19 residues long. J was trimmed by 2 bases and V by 4 bases; bases with no gene match: 16. Germline V gene sequence: CDR1 LGHNA, CDR2 YSLEER. CDR3 protein: CASSPKITGGTSGTYEQYF. CDR3 nucleotide sequence: TGCGCCAGCAGCCCCAAGATCACGGGAGGGACTAGCGGAACCTACGAGCAGTACTTC.

As to this clone: At the DNA level, this CDR3 is encoded by other sequences in the same sample as well. The chain carries TRBV18 and TRBJ2-7; tentative D call: TRBD2 (7 bases). Looked up from germline, CDR1 is KGHSH and CDR2 is LQKENI. The CDR3 consists of 13 residues. Deletions cut 3 bases from V and 6 bases from J, with 12 bases between. The CDR3 DNA reads as TGTGCCAGCTCACCGAGGGGGGAGGGCGAGCAGTACTTC. It translates to CASSPRGEGEQYF.

This clone turned up a few times. This rearrangement joins TRBV29-1 to TRBJ2-5, with a tentative D call TRBD1 (6 bases). V gave up 6 bases and J gave up 5 bases, with 16 bases separating them. The CDR3 totals 13 residues. CDR1 is SQVTM, CDR2 ANQGSEA, per germline. The CDR3 spells CSVGAGAWETQYF. The DNA of the CDR3 is TGCAGCGTGGGGGCAGGGGCGTGGGAGACCCAGTACTTC.

This chain links TRBV7-6 with TRBJ2-2; D perhaps matches TRBD1 (5 bases). Trimming left V 5 bases short and J 1 base short, with 11 bases between. The CDR3 covers 15 residues. Germline V gene sequence: CDR1 SGHVS, CDR2 FNYEAQ. CDR3 coding DNA: TGTGCCAGCAGCCAAAGGGGCGGGAACACCGGGGAGCTGTTTTTT. It specifies CASSQRGGNTGELFF.

This sequence joins TRBV2 and TRBJ2-6, with D unclear. This CDR3 has 15 amino acids. V shed 4 bases and J shed 0 bases, with 7 bases lying between them. CDR1 SNHLY and CDR2 FYNNEI come from the germline V gene. This CDR3 is CASSGAPSGANVLTF. The CDR3 DNA reads TGTGCCAGCAGTGGTGCCCCCTCTGGGGCCAACGTCCTGACTTTC.

This chain links TRBV7-6 with TRBJ2-3, with D maybe TRBD1 (5 bases). This CDR3 contains 14 residues. Germline V gene data show CDR1 as SGHVS and CDR2 as FNYEAQ. Deletions cut 2 bases from V and 2 bases from J, with 8 bases between. This chain's CDR3 is CASSLRQFTDTQYF. CDR3 bases: TGTGCCAGCAGCTTACGACAGTTCACAGATACGCAGTATTTT.

This chain connects TRBV7-2 to TRBJ2-7; 10 bases agree with TRBD1. J lost 4 bases, V lost 5 bases, and 8 bases had no gene match. The CDR3 runs to 15 residues. The V gene's germline CDR1 is SGHTA and CDR2 FQGNSA. CDR3 amino acids: CASSLRDRGWYEQYF. As DNA, the CDR3 is TGTGCCAGCAGCCTCAGGGACAGGGGATGGTACGAGCAGTACTTC.

The chain has TRBV2 and TRBJ2-7; D is possibly TRBD2 (6 bases). The CDR3 spans 12 residues. V dropped 4 bases and J dropped 7 bases, with 11 bases sitting between them. The germline CDR1 and CDR2 sequences are SNHLY and FYNNEI. CDR3 sequence (DNA): TGTGCCAGCAGTGCACTTGGGGGGGAGCAGTACTTC. Protein product: CASSALGGEQYF.

The genes are TRBV7-2 and TRBJ2-1; tentative D call: TRBD2 (5 bases). V lost 1 base to trimming and J lost 8 bases, with 18 bases between them. The CDR3 sequence is 16 residues long. Germline assignment: CDR1 SGHTA and CDR2 FQGNSA. CDR3 sequence reads: CASSLGPGMVSDEQFF. The CDR3 DNA is TGTGCCAGCAGCTTAGGCCCGGGAATGGTGAGCGATGAGCAGTTCTTC.

J is TRBJ2-5 and V is TRBV14, with D hard to call. Per germline, CDR1 SGHDN and CDR2 FVKESK. Trimming pared 6 bases from V and 3 bases from J, leaving 14 bases between. The CDR3 consists of 14 residues. The CDR3 bases are TGTGCCAGCAGTCGACTCGGTGCGGAAGAGACCCAGTACTTC. It encodes CASSRLGAEETQYF.

The chain uses TRBV5-6 and TRBJ1-2; TRBD1 is a possible D gene (6 bases). V lost 0 bases to trimming and J lost 8 bases, with 14 bases between them. The V gene's germline CDR1 is SGHDT and CDR2 YYEEEE. The CDR3 totals 14 residues. The CDR3: CASSLGWQGFGYTF. As DNA, the CDR3 is TGTGCCAGCAGCTTGGGGTGGCAGGGGTTCGGCTACACCTTC.

V is TRBV18 and J is TRBJ2-7; 12 bases align to TRBD2. Per the germline V gene, CDR1 is KGHSH and CDR2 is LQKENI. This CDR3 region has 16 residues. J was trimmed by 4 bases and V by 2 bases; bases with no gene match: 6. The CDR3 sequence is CASSPTSGGSHYEQYF. The CDR3 DNA reads as TGTGCCAGCTCACCAACTAGCGGGGGGTCACATTACGAGCAGTACTTC.

Here the CDR3 reads CASSLTQGSYEQYF. CDR3 nucleotide sequence: TGTGCCAGCAGCTTAACACAGGGAAGTTACGAGCAGTACTTC. This sequence joins TRBV11-3 and TRBJ2-7; perhaps TRBD1 as D (6 bases). The V gene lost 2 bases and the J gene lost 4 bases, with 12 bases spanning the gap. The CDR3 runs to 14 residues. CDR1 is SGHNT and CDR2 is YENEEA in the germline V gene.

The V call is TRBV4-2, the J call TRBJ2-5, with a weak D call TRBD2 (6 bases). The germline CDR1 and CDR2 sequences are LGHNA and YNFKEQ. The CDR3 length is 14 residues. The V gene lost 4 bases and the J gene lost 5 bases, with 14 bases spanning the gap. The CDR3 DNA reads TGTGCCAGCAGCCGAGAAGGAGGGTCGGAGACCCAGTACTTC. It is translated as CASSREGGSETQYF.